The sample holds a few counts of the clone carrying this T cell receptor beta chain. Its antigen is unknown. The data are from a study of response to subunit inactivated influenza vaccine. General study findings and limits: Authors suggested each seasonal influenza vaccination recruits few new T cells.

This CDR3 contains 13 residues. The V end lost 5 bases, the J end lost 5 bases, and 13 bases lay between the germline ends. Germline V gene sequence: CDR1 MNHNS, CDR2 SASEGT. TCRdb re-derived calls from the RT-PCR reads in MiXCR, one entry per CDR3 protein. The table has about 240,000 distinct CDR3 sequences, 9.5% to 15% seen once. This sequence was found in a man between 50 and 59 years old who received an inactivated influenza vaccine. This rearrangement joins TRBV6-1 to TRBJ2-7; possible D gene TRBD1, 5 bases. This sample comprised non-naive T cells sorted from PBMCs, obtained approximately 15 days before vaccination. CDR3 sequence (DNA): TGTGCCAGCAGTCGACAGAGTACTAACGAGCAGTACTTC. As protein: CASSRQSTNEQYF.